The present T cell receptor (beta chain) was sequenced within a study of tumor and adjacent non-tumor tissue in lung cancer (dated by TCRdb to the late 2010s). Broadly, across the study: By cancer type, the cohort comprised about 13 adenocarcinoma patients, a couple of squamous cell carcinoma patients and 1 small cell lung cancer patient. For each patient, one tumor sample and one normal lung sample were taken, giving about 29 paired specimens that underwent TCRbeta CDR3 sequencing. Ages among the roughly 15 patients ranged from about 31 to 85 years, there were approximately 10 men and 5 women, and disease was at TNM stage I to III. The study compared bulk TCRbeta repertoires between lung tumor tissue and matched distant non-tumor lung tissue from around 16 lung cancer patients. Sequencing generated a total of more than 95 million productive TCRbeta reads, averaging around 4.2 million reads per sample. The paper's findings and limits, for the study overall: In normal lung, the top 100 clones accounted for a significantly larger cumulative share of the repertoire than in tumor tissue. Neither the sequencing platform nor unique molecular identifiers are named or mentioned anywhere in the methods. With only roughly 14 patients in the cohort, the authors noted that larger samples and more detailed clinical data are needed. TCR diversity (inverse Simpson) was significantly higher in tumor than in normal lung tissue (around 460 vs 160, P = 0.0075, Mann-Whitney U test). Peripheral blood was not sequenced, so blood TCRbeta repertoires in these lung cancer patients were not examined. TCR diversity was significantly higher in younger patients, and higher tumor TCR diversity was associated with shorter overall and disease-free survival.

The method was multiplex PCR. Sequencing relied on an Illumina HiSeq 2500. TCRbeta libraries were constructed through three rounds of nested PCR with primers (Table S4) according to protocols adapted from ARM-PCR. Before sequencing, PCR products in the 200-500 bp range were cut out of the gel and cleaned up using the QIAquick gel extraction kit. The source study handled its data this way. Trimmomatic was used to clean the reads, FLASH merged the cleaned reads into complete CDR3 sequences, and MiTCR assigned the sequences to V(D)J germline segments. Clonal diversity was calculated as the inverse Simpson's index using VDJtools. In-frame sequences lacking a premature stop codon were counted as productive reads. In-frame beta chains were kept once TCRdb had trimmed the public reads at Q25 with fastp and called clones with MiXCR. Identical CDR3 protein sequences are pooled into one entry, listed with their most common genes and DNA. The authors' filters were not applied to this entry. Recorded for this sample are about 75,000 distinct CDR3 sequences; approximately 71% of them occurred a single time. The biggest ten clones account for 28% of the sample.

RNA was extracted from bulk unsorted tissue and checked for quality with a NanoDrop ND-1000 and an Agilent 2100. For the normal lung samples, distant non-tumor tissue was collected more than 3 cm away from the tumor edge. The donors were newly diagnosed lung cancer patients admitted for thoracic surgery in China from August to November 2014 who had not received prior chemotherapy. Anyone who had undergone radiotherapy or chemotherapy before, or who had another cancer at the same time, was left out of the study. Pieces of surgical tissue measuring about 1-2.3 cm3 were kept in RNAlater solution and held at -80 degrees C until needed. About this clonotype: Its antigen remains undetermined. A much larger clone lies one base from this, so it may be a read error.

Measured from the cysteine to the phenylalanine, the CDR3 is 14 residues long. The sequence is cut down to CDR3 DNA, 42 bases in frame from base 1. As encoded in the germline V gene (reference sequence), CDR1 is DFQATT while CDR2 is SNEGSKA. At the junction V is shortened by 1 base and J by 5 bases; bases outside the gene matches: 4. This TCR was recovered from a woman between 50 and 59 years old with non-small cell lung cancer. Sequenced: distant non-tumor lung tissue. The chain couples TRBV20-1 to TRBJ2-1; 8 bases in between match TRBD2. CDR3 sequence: CSARGSGMNNEQFF. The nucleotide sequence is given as TGCAGTGCTAGAGGTAGCGGGATGAACAATGAGCAGTTCTTC.